Presented here are 17 T cell receptor beta chains from one specimen sequenced in a study of T cell responses to AZD1222 COVID-19 vaccine. Clones were sequenced by immunoSEQ multiplex PCR, and TCRdb holds only the in-frame ones, with some missing. The top ten hold 7.9% of the sample, which has 90,000 or so clones, about 86% seen once. The material was peripheral blood, obtained on day 0 of AZD1222 vaccination. These receptors came from an adult in good health.

The chain joins TRBV5-1 to TRBJ2-7; D possibly corresponds to TRBD2 (6 bases). This CDR3 has 14 residues. The germline gives CDR1 SGHRS, CDR2 YFSETQ. With 0 bases removed from V and 6 bases from J, the gap between germline ends came to 13 bases. For the CDR3, the DNA is TGCGCCAGCAGCTTGGGCGGGATGTATGGCGAGCAGTACTTC. Translating gives CASSLGGMYGEQYF. Using reference TRBV5-1 and TRBJ2-7 for the parts outside the CDR3, the full variable domain is KAGVTQTPRYLIKTRGQQVTLSCSPISGHRSVSWYQQTPGQGLQFLFEYFSETQRNKGNFPGRFSGRQFSNSRSEMNVSTLELGDSALYLCASSLGGMYGEQYFGPGTRLTVT.

V usage is TRBV5-8 and J usage is TRBJ2-1, with 7 nucleotides matching TRBD1. The CDR3 has 15 amino acids. V lost 2 bases to trimming and J lost 8 bases; unmatched junction nucleotides: 10. Germline V gives CDR1 SGHTS, CDR2 YDEGEE. CDR3 sequence reads: CASSLRDRTNDEQFF. CDR3 coding DNA: TGTGCCAGCAGCTTAAGGGACAGAACGAACGATGAGCAGTTCTTC.

The chain has TRBV13 and TRBJ2-7, with 9 bases aligning to TRBD2. V shed 2 bases and J 7 bases; nucleotides not matched to a gene: 3. Germline CDR1 reads PRHDT; CDR2 reads FYEKMQ (reference sequence). The CDR3 runs to 13 residues. CDR3 protein: CASSLILAGEQYF. CDR3 nucleotides: TGTGCCAGCAGCTTAATACTAGCGGGTGAGCAGTACTTC.

The genes are TRBV28 and TRBJ1-1; no definite D call. Germline lookup yields CDR1 MDHEN and CDR2 SYDVKM. The CDR3 consists of 11 residues. Trimming left V 3 bases short and J 4 bases short, with 3 bases between. This CDR3 is CASSFATEAFF. The CDR3 bases are TGTGCCAGCAGTTTCGCCACTGAAGCTTTCTTT. Based on the CDR3 plus reference TRBV28 and TRBJ1-1, the full variable domain is DVKVTQSSRYLVKRTGEKVFLECVQDMDHENMFWYRQDPGLGLRLIYFSYDVKMKEKGDIPEGYSVSREKKERFSLILESASTNQTSMYLCASSFATEAFFGQGTRLTVV.

This chain connects TRBV28 to TRBJ2-7, with D possibly TRBD2 on 6 matching bases. Per germline, CDR1 MDHEN and CDR2 SYDVKM. Trimming stripped 7 bases from V and 6 bases from J, with 10 bases between. CDR3 length: 11 amino acids. The CDR3 coding sequence is TGTGCCAGCAAGGATAGCGGCGAGCAGTACTTC. It encodes CASKDSGEQYF. Drawing the rest from reference TRBV28 and TRBJ2-7, the complete variable domain is DVKVTQSSRYLVKRTGEKVFLECVQDMDHENMFWYRQDPGLGLRLIYFSYDVKMKEKGDIPEGYSVSREKKERFSLILESASTNQTSMYLCASKDSGEQYFGPGTRLTVT.

The chain recombines TRBV28 with TRBJ1-6; the D gene is possibly TRBD1 (5 bases). The CDR3 runs to 14 residues. The germline CDR1 and CDR2 sequences are MDHEN and SYDVKM. V shed 5 bases and J shed 6 bases, with 11 bases lying between them. CDR3 amino acids: CASSLDSFNSPLHF. The CDR3 DNA sequence: TGTGCCAGCAGTCTTGACAGCTTTAATTCACCCCTCCACTTT. Filled out from reference TRBV28 and TRBJ1-6, the complete variable domain reads DVKVTQSSRYLVKRTGEKVFLECVQDMDHENMFWYRQDPGLGLRLIYFSYDVKMKEKGDIPEGYSVSREKKERFSLILESASTNQTSMYLCASSLDSFNSPLHFGNGTRLTVT.

This chain connects TRBV19 to TRBJ2-3, with D perhaps being TRBD1 or TRBD2 (5 bases each). The germline CDR1 and CDR2 sequences are LNHDA and SQIVND (reference sequence). The CDR3 loop spans 14 amino acids. Trimming took 6 bases from V and 3 from J, leaving 13 bases between them. As DNA, the CDR3 is TGTGCCAGTAGCATTGGGGGAATGACAGATACGCAGTATTTT. It translates to CASSIGGMTDTQYF.

The chain couples TRBV4-1 to TRBJ2-1, with D possibly matching TRBD2 (7 bases). The germline gives CDR1 MGHRA, CDR2 YSYEKL. V was shortened by 3 bases and J by 7 bases, with 22 bases between the two germline ends. CDR3 size: 17 residues. The CDR3 is CASSHPLRGRAANEQFF. CDR3 in DNA: TGCGCCAGCAGCCATCCCTTGAGGGGGAGGGCCGCTAATGAGCAGTTCTTC.

J is TRBJ1-1 and V is TRBV19; D is perhaps TRBD1 (5 bases). V shed 5 bases and J shed 1 base, with 8 bases lying between them. The V gene's germline CDR1 is LNHDA and CDR2 SQIVND (reference sequence). The CDR3 covers 13 residues. In DNA form, the CDR3 reads TGTGCCAGTAGTTGGGGCAAGAACACTGAAGCTTTCTTT. This sequence encodes CASSWGKNTEAFF.

J is TRBJ1-4 and V is TRBV11-2; 9 positions match TRBD1. CDR1 and CDR2 from the germline V gene are SGHAT and FQNNGV. The CDR3 has 15 residues. V trimming: 5 bases; J trimming: 8 bases; junction bases outside the gene matches: 9. The CDR3 loop reads CASSPTWTGAEKLFF. As DNA, the CDR3 is TGTGCCAGCAGCCCCACTTGGACAGGGGCGGAAAAACTGTTTTTT.

The CDR3 nucleotides read TGTGCCAGCAGCTCCATGGCCAATGAGCAGTTCTTC. This sequence encodes CASSSMANEQFF. This chain uses TRBV11-2 with TRBJ2-1; D call uncertain. V lost 4 bases and J 6 bases, leaving 7 bases between the germline ends. CDR1 SGHAT and CDR2 FQNNGV come from the germline V gene. This CDR3 is 12 amino acids long.

V gene TRBV4-2 combines with J gene TRBJ1-3; possible D gene TRBD1, 5 bases. The CDR3 sequence is 17 residues long. Per the germline V gene, CDR1 is LGHNA and CDR2 is YNFKEQ. Trimming cost V 1 base and J 2 bases, with 15 bases left between them. The DNA for the CDR3 is TGTGCCAGCAGCCAAGTGGGGCCGGTGGAGACTGGAAACACCATATATTTT. Its protein is CASSQVGPVETGNTIYF.

This clone was counted a few times. Other DNA sequences in the sample encode the same CDR3. V is TRBV7-2 and J is TRBJ2-7; D gene ambiguous. This CDR3 is built from 13 residues. The ends were cut back, 3 bases at V and 4 bases at J, with 10 bases in the middle. CDR1 SGHTA and CDR2 FQGNSA come from the germline V gene. The CDR3 protein is CASSFGIAYEQYF. CDR3 nucleotide sequence: TGTGCCAGCAGCTTCGGTATAGCTTACGAGCAGTACTTC.

The J gene is TRBJ1-5, the V gene TRBV9; D gene uncertain. Germline V gives CDR1 SGDLS, CDR2 YYNGEE. V was shortened by 2 bases and J by 2 bases, with 8 bases between the two germline ends. The CDR3 runs to 14 residues. The CDR3 loop reads CASSVAEGNQPQHF. In DNA form, the CDR3 reads TGTGCCAGCAGCGTGGCCGAGGGCAATCAGCCCCAGCATTTT.

This clone was found a few times. The genes are TRBV6-1 and TRBJ2-7, with 8 positions matching TRBD2. The trim removed 2 bases at V and 3 bases at J, leaving 9 bases unmatched. The CDR3 is 16 amino acids. Per germline, CDR1 MNHNS and CDR2 SASEGT. The CDR3 sequence: CASSELSSGSLYEQYF. Here the CDR3 DNA reads TGTGCCAGCAGTGAACTCTCTAGCGGGTCCCTCTACGAGCAGTACTTC.

The CDR3 DNA reads as TGTGCCAGCAGTTTAGGTGGACAGGGCTACGAGCAGTACTTC. This codes for CASSLGGQGYEQYF. The V gene is TRBV27, the J gene TRBJ2-7; 8 bases line up with TRBD1. The trim removed 2 bases at V and 3 bases at J, leaving 3 bases unmatched. This CDR3 has 14 residues. Germline CDR1 MNHEY, CDR2 SMNVEV (reference sequence).

This chain uses TRBV28 with TRBJ2-1; 12 bases fit TRBD1. Looked up from germline, CDR1 is MDHEN and CDR2 is SYDVKM. Trimming removed 5 bases from V and 8 bases from J; junction bases left unmatched: 7. This CDR3 is 15 amino acids long. As DNA, the CDR3 is TGTGCCAGCAGTCCACCGGGACAGGGGGCGGATGAGCAGTTCTTC. Amino acid sequence: CASSPPGQGADEQFF.